The text below deals with one T cell receptor beta chain. Its antigen is undetermined. The sample originates from a study of CD8 T cells in ankylosing spondylitis. General study results and limits: Reported data indicate significant enrichment of disease-linked clones within matched ankylosing spondylitis synovial fluid. Seemingly characteristic of ankylosing spondylitis blood was a TCR beta motif consisting of about 8 highly homologous variants. Relatively rare in peripheral blood, disease-linked clones were also CD8+. A subset of motif variants has previously been described in the synovial fluid and blood of reactive arthritis.

Quantitative 5'-RACE with molecular barcodes produced the TCR beta libraries. TCRdb analysed the 5' RACE reads with MiXCR anew, one entry per CDR3 protein. Of a few hundred thousand distinct CDR3 sequences in the sample, roughly a sixth were seen once. Trimming at V came to 6 bases and at J to 3 bases, leaving 10 bases not matched to a gene. Germline CDR1 is MNHEY and CDR2 is SMNVEV (reference sequence). This CDR3 contains 15 residues. The sequence came from a male donor with ankylosing spondylitis. Sequenced input: blood, either unsorted or a sorted T cell fraction (not recorded which). This sequence joins TRBV27 and TRBJ2-7; 8 positions agree with TRBD2. The CDR3 here is CASRSGGGGDYEQYF. The CDR3 DNA follows: TGTGCCAGCAGGTCGGGGGGGGGAGGTGACTACGAGCAGTACTTC.